This note documents a single T cell receptor beta chain sequence. Sorted-subset replicate PCRs used 200 to 250 ng DNA, 25,000 to 30,000 T cell genomes. Profiled with immunoSEQ multiplex PCR; TCRdb holds only in-frame clones, not every one. The sample contains 2 million to 3 million clones, 80% to 95% of which appear only once. This entry comes from a study of shared clonotypes between healthy human individuals. The wider study: CD8 memory received one plate per donor, CD8 naive two, CD4 memory three and CD4 naive three.

A CD45RA-negative memory subset and a CD45RA+ naive subset were separated from the CD4+ cells. CDR3 length: 17 residues. The germline CDR1 and CDR2 sequences are SGHRS and YFSETQ. Trimming at V came to 2 bases and at J to 0 bases, leaving 5 bases not matched to a gene. The genes are TRBV5-1 and TRBJ2-2; 9 bases fit TRBD2. The receptor was derived from a man younger than 35 in good health. Some clones in this sample may be carry-over from other donors' samples. Source material: naive CD4+ T cells from PBMCs. Indicated subset: CD45RA+ positively selected. The CDR3 protein is CASSFPAGGANTGELFF. For the CDR3, the DNA is TGCGCCAGCAGCTTCCCAGCGGGGGGTGCGAACACCGGGGAGCTGTTTTTT.